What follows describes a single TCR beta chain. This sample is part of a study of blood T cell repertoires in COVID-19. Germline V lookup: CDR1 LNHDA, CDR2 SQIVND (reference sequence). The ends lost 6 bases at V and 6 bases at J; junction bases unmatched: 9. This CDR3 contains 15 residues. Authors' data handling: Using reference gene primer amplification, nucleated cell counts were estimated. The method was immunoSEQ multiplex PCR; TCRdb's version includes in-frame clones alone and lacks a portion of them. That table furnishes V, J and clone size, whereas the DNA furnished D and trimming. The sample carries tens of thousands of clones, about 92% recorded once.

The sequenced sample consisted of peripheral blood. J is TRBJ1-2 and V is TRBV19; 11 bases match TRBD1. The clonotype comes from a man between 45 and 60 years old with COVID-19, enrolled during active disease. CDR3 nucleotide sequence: TGTGCCAGTAGGGAGGACAGGGGGCTTCGGCATGGCTACACCTTC. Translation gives CASREDRGLRHGYTF. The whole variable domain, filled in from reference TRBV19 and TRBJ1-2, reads DGGITQSPKYLFRKEGQNVTLSCEQNLNHDAMYWYRQDPGQGLRLIYYSQIVNDFQKGDIAEGYSVSREKKESFPLTVTSAQKNPTAFYLCASREDRGLRHGYTFGSGTRLTVV.